Only a few counts were recorded for the clone carrying this T cell receptor (beta chain). These data come from a study of T cells after yellow fever vaccination. Germline V CDR1 and CDR2: GTSNPN, SVGIG (reference sequence). CDR3 length equals 13 residues. The ends were cut back, 0 bases at V and 2 bases at J, with 6 bases in the middle. In making TCR cDNA, 5'RACE template switching added a universal primer site and UMIs to it. TCRdb ran MiXCR on the 5' RACE reads and lists one entry per CDR3 protein. The sample gives hundreds of thousands of distinct CDR3 sequences, roughly an eighth of which show up once; approximately 15% is in the top ten.

The chain links TRBV30 to TRBJ2-3; D ambiguous. This clonotype originated in a man younger than 45 who received the YFV17D yellow fever vaccine. This specimen consisted of PBMCs, obtained on the day of the yellow fever booster vaccination. This CDR3 is CAWSVAFTDTQYF. The CDR3 DNA reads as TGTGCCTGGAGTGTTGCCTTCACAGATACGCAGTATTTT.